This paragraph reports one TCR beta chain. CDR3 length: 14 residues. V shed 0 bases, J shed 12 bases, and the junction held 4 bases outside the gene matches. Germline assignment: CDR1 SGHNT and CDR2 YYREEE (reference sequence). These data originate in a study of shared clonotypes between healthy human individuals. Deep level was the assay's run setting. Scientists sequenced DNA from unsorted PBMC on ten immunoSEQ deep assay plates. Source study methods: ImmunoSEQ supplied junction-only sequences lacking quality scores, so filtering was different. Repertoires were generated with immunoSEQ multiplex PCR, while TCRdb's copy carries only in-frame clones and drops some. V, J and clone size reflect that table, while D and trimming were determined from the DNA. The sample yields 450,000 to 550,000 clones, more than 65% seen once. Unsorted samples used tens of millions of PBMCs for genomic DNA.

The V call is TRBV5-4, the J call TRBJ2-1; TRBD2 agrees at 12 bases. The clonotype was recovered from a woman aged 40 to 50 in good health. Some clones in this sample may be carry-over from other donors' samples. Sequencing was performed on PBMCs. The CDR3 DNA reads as TGTGCCAGCAGCTTGGCCACTAGCGGGAGGTCGCAGTTCTTC. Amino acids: CASSLATSGRSQFF.